This T cell receptor (beta chain) comes out of a study of control samples from healthy donors and cancer patients. Clones were sequenced by immunoSEQ multiplex PCR, and TCRdb holds only the in-frame ones, with some missing. The top ten clones hold about 5.8% of a sample with 150,000 or so clones, under 95% of them seen once. This CDR3 is 12 amino acids long. Looked up from germline, CDR1 is SEHNR and CDR2 is FQNEAQ (reference sequence). Trimming took 4 bases from V and 5 from J, leaving 7 bases between them. The chain has TRBV7-9 and TRBJ2-3; D gene unclear. The clonotype comes from a man younger than 35 in good health. The sample was blood. In DNA form, the CDR3 reads TGTGCCAGCAGCTCACTCCTAGATACGCAGTATTTT. Its protein is CASSSLLDTQYF. The full variable domain, completed using reference TRBV7-9 and TRBJ2-3, is DTGVSQNPRHKITKRGQNVTFRCDPISEHNRLYWYRQTLGQGPEFLTYFQNEAQLEKSRLLSDRFSAERPKGSFSTLEIQRTEQGDSAMYLCASSSLLDTQYFGPGTRLTVL.